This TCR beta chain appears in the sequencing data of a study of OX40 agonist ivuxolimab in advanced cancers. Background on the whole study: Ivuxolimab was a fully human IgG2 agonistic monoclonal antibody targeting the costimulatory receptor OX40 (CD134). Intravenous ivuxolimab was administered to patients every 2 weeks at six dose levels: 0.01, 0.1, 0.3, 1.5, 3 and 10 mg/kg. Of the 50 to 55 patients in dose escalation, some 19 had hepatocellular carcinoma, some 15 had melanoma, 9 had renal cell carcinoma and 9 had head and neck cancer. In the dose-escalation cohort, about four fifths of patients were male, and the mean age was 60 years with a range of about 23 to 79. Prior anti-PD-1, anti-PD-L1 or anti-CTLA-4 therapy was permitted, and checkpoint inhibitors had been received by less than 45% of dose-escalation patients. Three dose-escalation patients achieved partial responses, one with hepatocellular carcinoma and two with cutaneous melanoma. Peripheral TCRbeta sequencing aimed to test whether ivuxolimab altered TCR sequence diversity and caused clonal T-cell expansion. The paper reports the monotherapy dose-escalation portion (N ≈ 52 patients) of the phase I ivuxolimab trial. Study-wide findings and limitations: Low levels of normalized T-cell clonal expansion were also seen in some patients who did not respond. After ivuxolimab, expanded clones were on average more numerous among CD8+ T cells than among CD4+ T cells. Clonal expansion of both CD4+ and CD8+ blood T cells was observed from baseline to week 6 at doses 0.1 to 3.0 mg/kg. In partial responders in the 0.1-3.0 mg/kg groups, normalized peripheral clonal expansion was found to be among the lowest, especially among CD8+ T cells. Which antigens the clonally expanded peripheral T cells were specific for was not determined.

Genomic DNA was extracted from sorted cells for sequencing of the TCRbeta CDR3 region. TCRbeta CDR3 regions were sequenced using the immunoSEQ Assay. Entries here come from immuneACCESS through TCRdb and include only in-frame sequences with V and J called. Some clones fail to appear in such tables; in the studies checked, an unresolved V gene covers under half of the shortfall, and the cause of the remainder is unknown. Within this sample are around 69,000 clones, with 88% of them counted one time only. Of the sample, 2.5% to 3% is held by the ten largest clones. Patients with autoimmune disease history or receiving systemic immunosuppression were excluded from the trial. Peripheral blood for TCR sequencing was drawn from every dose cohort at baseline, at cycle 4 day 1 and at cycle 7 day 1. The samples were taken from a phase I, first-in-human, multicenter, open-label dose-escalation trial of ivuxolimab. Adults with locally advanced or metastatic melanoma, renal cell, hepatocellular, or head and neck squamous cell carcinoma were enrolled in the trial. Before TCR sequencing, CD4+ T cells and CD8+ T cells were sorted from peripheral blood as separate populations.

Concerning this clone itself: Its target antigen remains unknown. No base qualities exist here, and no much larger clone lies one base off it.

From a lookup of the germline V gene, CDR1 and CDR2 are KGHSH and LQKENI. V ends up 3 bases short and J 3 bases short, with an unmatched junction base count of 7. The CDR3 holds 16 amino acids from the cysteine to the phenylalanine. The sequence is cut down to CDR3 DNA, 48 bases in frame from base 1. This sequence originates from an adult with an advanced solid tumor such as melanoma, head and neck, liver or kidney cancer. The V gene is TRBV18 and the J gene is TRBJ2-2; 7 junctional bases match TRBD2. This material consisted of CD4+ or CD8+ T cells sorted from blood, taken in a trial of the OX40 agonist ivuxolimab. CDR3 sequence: CASSPRLADDTGELFF. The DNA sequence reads TGTGCCAGCTCACCTAGGCTAGCGGATGACACCGGGGAGCTGTTTTTT.